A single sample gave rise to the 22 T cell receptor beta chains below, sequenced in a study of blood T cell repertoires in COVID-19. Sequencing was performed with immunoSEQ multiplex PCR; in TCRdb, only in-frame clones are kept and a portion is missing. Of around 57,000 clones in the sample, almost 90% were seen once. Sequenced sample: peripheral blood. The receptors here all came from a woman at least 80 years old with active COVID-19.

CDR3 bases: TGCGCCAGCACCCCGTTTGGACAGGGGAACAATGAGCAGTTCTTC. This codes for CASTPFGQGNNEQFF. The chain has TRBV5-1 and TRBJ2-1, with TRBD1 matching 9 bases. V trimming: 6 bases; J trimming: 5 bases; junction bases outside the gene matches: 9. CDR1 is SGHRS, CDR2 YFSETQ, per germline. The length of the CDR3 is 15 residues.

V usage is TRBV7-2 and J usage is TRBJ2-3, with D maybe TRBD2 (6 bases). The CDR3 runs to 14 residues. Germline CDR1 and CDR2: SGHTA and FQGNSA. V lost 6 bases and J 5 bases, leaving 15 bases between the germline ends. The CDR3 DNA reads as TGTGCCAGCAGATCCCGACTAGTCGTAGATACGCAGTATTTT. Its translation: CASRSRLVVDTQYF.

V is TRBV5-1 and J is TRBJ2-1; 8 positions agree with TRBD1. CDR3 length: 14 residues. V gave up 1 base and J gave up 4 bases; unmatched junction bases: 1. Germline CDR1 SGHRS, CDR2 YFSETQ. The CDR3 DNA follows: TGCGCCAGCAGCTTGACAGGGGGGTACAATGAGCAGTTCTTC. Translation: CASSLTGGYNEQFF.

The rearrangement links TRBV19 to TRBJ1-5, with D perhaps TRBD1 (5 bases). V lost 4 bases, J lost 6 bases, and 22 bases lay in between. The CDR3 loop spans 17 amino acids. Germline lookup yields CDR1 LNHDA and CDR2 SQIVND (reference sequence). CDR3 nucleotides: TGTGCCAGTAGTAGCCCTGGGGCAAGCTATCGGGCTCAGCCCCAGCATTTT. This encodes CASSSPGASYRAQPQHF.

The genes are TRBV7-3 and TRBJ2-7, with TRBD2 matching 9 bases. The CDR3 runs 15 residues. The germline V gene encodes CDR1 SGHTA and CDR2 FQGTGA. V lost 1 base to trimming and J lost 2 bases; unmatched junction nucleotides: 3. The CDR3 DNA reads TGTGCCAGCAGCTTAAGACTAGCGGCCCCCTACGAGCAGTACTTC. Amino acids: CASSLRLAAPYEQYF.

As DNA, the CDR3 is TGTGCCAGCAGCGTCTCGGGGGTCCTGAATGAGCAGTTCTTC. Protein product: CASSVSGVLNEQFF. The rearrangement links TRBV9 to TRBJ2-1; the D gene is possibly TRBD2 (6 bases). V was pared by 2 bases and J by 7 bases, with 13 bases between. The CDR3 spans 14 residues. CDR1 is SGDLS, CDR2 YYNGEE, per germline.

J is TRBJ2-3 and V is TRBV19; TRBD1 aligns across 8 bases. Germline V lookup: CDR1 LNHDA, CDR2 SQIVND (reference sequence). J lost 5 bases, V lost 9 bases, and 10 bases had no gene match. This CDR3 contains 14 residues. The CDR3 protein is CASAMDRAGDTQYF. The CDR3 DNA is TGTGCCAGCGCTATGGACAGGGCTGGAGATACGCAGTATTTT.

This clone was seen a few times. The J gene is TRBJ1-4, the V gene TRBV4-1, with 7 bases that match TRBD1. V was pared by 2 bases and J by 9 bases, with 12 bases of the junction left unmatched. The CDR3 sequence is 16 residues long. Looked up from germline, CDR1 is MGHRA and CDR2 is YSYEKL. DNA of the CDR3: TGCGCCAGCAGCCAATCGGTGGTTGGGACAGCGAAAAAACTGTTTTTT. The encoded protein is CASSQSVVGTAKKLFF.

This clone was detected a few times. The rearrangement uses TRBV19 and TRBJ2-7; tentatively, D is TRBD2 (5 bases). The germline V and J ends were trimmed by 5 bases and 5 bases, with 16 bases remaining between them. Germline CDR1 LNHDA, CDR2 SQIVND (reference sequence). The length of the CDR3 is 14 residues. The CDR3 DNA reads TGTGCCAGTAGTTCGCGGGCCGGGTACAACGAGCAGTACTTC. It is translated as CASSSRAGYNEQYF.

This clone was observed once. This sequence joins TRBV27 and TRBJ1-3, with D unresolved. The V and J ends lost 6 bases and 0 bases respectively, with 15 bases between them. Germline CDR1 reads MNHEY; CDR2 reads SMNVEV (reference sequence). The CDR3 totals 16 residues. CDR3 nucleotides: TGTGCCAGCAGACTAACCGGGTCAAGCTCTGGAAACACCATATATTTT. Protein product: CASRLTGSSSGNTIYF.

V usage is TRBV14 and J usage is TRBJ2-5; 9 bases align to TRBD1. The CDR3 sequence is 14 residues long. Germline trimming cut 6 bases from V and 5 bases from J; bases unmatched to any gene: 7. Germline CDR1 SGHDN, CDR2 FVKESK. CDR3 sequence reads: CASRRDRAGETQYF. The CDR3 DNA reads TGTGCCAGCAGACGGGACAGGGCCGGTGAGACCCAGTACTTC.

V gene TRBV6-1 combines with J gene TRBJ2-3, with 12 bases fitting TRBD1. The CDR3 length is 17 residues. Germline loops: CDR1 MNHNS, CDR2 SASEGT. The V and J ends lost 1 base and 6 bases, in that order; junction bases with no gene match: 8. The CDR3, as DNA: TGTGCCAGCAGTGAAGGGCCCCCGGGACAGGGGGCTGATACGCAGTATTTT. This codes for CASSEGPPGQGADTQYF.

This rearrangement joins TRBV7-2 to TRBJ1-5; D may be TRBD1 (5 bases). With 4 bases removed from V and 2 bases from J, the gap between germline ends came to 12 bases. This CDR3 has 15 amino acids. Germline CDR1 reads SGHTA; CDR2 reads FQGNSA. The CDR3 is CASSSRAGGNQPQHF. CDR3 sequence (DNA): TGTGCCAGCAGCTCGAGGGCGGGGGGCAATCAGCCCCAGCATTTT.

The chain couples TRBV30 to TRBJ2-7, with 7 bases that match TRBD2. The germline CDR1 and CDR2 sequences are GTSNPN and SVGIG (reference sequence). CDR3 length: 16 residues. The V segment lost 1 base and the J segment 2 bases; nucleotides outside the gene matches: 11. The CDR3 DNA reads TGTGCCTGGAGTGAGTGGGTTAGCGGGTCGGCCTACGAGCAGTACTTC. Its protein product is CAWSEWVSGSAYEQYF.

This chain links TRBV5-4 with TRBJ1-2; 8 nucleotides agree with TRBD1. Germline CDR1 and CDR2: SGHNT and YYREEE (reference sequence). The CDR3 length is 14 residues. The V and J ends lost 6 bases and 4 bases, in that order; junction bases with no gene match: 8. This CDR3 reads CASTPGQELYGYTF. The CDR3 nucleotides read TGTGCCAGCACCCCGGGACAGGAGCTCTATGGCTACACCTTC.

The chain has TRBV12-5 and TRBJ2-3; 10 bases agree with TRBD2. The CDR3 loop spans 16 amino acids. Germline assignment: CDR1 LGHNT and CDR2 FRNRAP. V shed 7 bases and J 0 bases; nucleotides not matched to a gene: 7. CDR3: CASALSGGSSTDTQYF. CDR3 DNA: TGTGCTAGTGCCCTTAGCGGGGGGTCTAGCACAGATACGCAGTATTTT. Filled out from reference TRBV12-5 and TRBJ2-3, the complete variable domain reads DARVTQTPRHKVTEMGQEVTMRCQPILGHNTVFWYRQTMMQGLELLAYFRNRAPLDDSGMPKDRFSAEMPDATLATLKIQPSEPRDSAVYFCASALSGGSSTDTQYFGPGTRLTVL.

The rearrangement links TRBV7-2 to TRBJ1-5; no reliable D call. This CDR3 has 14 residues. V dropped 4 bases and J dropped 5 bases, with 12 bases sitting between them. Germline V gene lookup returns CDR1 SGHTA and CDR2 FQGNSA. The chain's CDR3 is CASSWVGRDQPQHF. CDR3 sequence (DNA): TGTGCCAGCAGCTGGGTGGGGAGAGATCAGCCCCAGCATTTT.

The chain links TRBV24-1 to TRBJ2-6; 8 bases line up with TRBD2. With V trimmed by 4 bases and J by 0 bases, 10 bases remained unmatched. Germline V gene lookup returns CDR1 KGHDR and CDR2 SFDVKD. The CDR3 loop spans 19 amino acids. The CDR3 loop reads CATSDPLADTASGANVLTF. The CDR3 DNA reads TGTGCCACCAGTGACCCACTAGCGGACACGGCCTCTGGGGCCAACGTCCTGACTTTC.

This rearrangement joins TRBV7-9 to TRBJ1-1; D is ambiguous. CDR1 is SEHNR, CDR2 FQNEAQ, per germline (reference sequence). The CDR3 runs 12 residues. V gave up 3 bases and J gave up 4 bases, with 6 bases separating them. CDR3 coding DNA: TGTGCCAGCAGCTTCCCGGGCACTGAAGCTTTCTTT. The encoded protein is CASSFPGTEAFF.

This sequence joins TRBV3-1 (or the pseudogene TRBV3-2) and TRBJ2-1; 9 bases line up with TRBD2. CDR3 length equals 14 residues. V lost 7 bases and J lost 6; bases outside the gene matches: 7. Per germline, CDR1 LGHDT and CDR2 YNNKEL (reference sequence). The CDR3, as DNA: TGTGCCAGCACCTTAGCGGGGGCCGTCAATGAGCAGTTCTTC. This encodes CASTLAGAVNEQFF.

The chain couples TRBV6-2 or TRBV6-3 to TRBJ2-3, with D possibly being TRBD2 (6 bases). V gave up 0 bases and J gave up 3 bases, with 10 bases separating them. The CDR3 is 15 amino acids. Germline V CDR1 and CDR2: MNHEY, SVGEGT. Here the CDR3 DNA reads TGTGCCAGCAGTTACTCGGGGACTCTGACAGATACGCAGTATTTT. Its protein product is CASSYSGTLTDTQYF.

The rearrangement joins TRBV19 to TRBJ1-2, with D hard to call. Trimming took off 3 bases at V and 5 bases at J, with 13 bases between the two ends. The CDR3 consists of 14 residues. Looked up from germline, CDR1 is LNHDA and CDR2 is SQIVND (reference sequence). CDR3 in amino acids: CASSIPGAIYGYTF. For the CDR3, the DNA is TGTGCCAGTAGTATCCCGGGAGCCATTTATGGCTACACCTTC.